These 32 T cell receptor beta chains were all obtained from the same sample, sequenced in a study of a mutant IDH1 vaccine in newly diagnosed glioma. Measured with immunoSEQ multiplex PCR; TCRdb has only the in-frame clones, and not every one. The data contain about 38,000 clones, around 80% of them singletons. This sample's time point: baseline, week 1 (first vaccination visit). Regarding treatment: pre-vaccination baseline after standard-of-care therapy. The material was PBMCs, obtained from a glioma patient treated with radiotherapy, temozolomide or both. These receptors were obtained from a man between 35 and 55 years old with glioma. Some clones in this sample may be carry-over from other donors' samples.

The CDR3 region has the DNA TGTGCCAGTAGTAGACTAGTGAGCTCCTACGAGCAGTACTTC. Translation gives CASSRLVSSYEQYF. This chain uses TRBV19 with TRBJ2-7, with D possibly matching TRBD2 (6 bases). Per the germline V gene, CDR1 is LNHDA and CDR2 is SQIVND (reference sequence). Trimming removed 4 bases at V and 0 bases at J, with 10 bases between. The CDR3 consists of 14 residues.

V gene TRBV4-2 combines with J gene TRBJ1-2, with D possibly matching TRBD1 (5 bases). Trimming shortened V by 4 bases and J by 2 bases, and 17 bases separated the two germline ends. Germline values: CDR1 LGHNA, CDR2 YNFKEQ. This CDR3 comprises 16 residues. The CDR3 loop reads CASSRPRGQGNYGYTF. The CDR3 DNA is TGTGCCAGCAGCCGACCCCGGGGCCAGGGAAACTATGGCTACACCTTC.

The chain couples TRBV7-2 to TRBJ1-2; D is possibly TRBD1 (5 bases). Trimming cost V 1 base and J 4 bases, with 10 bases left between them. The CDR3 spans 14 residues. Looked up from germline, CDR1 is SGHTA and CDR2 is FQGNSA. CDR3 region: CASSLVGAVYGYTF. In DNA form, the CDR3 reads TGTGCCAGCAGCTTAGTAGGGGCGGTCTATGGCTACACCTTC.

V is TRBV30 and J is TRBJ1-5, with a weak D call TRBD1 (5 bases). Germline V gives CDR1 GTSNPN, CDR2 SVGIG (reference sequence). V lost 2 bases and J 5 bases, leaving 10 bases between the germline ends. CDR3 length: 13 residues. Written as DNA, the CDR3 is TGTGCCTGGAGTCGGGGACCCGATCAGCCCCAGCATTTT. Protein product: CAWSRGPDQPQHF.

Note on this clone: Other nucleotide sequences from this sample produce the same CDR3. The chain recombines TRBV5-1 with TRBJ1-2; D gene ambiguous. V lost 0 bases and J lost 5, with 5 bases in between. The germline CDR1 and CDR2 sequences are SGHRS and YFSETQ. CDR3 size: 12 residues. CDR3 in amino acids: CASSLGGYGYTF. The CDR3 DNA reads as TGCGCCAGCAGCTTGGGTGGTTATGGCTACACCTTC.

This chain links TRBV7-9 with TRBJ2-3, with TRBD2 identical over 8 bases. The junction had 10 bases not matched to a gene; V was cut back by 3 bases and J by 2 bases. The germline CDR1 and CDR2 sequences are SEHNR and FQNEAQ (reference sequence). The CDR3 consists of 17 residues. CDR3 bases: TGTGCCAGCAGCTTGGGGCGGGGGGACGAAAACACAGATACGCAGTATTTT. This encodes CASSLGRGDENTDTQYF.

This clone has a handful of counts. The rearrangement links TRBV30 to TRBJ1-1; D possibly corresponds to TRBD1 (5 bases). The CDR3 contains 15 residues. Trimming took 4 bases from V and 5 from J, leaving 20 bases between them. Germline CDR1 and CDR2: GTSNPN and SVGIG (reference sequence). The CDR3 coding sequence is TGTGCCTGGAATATAAGGGGCCAGGGTTGGACTGAAGCTTTCTTT. It is translated as CAWNIRGQGWTEAFF.

The J gene is TRBJ2-3, the V gene TRBV7-2; D may be TRBD1 or TRBD2 (7 bases each). CDR3 length: 14 amino acids. With 5 bases removed from V and 4 bases from J, the gap between germline ends came to 13 bases. The germline V gene has CDR1 SGHTA and CDR2 FQGNSA. In nucleotides, the CDR3 is TGTGCCAGCAGCGGGCAGGGGGGGCCAGATACGCAGTATTTT. Its protein product is CASSGQGGPDTQYF.

DNA for the CDR3: TGTGCCAGCAGCAAAGTAGCAGGGAGGTCCTATAATTCACCCCTCCACTTT. Its protein is CASSKVAGRSYNSPLHF. This rearrangement joins TRBV21-1 to TRBJ1-6. TRBV21-1 has pseudogene status. This CDR3 comprises 17 residues.

The chain uses TRBV19 and TRBJ1-5; 7 positions agree with TRBD1. CDR1 LNHDA and CDR2 SQIVND come from the germline V gene (reference sequence). V gave up 5 bases and J gave up 0 bases; unmatched junction bases: 7. The CDR3 has 16 residues. CDR3 DNA: TGTGCCAGTAGTCCCCTGACAGGGTCTAGCAATCAGCCCCAGCATTTT. Its protein product is CASSPLTGSSNQPQHF.

The V and J genes are TRBV6-5 and TRBJ1-6; D is possibly TRBD1 (6 bases). The germline V and J ends were trimmed by 5 bases and 13 bases, with 15 bases remaining between them. Germline CDR1 MNHEY, CDR2 SVGAGI. The CDR3 is 13 amino acids. The CDR3 region is CASSTDRSRPLHF. The CDR3, as DNA: TGTGCCAGCAGTACAGACAGGTCTCGGCCCCTCCACTTT.

J is TRBJ1-5 and V is TRBV7-9; D perhaps matches TRBD1 (5 bases). The CDR3 is 14 residues long. Germline CDR1 and CDR2: SEHNR and FQNEAQ (reference sequence). Between the trimmed V and J ends, which lost 8 bases and 2 bases, there was a span of 13 bases. The DNA of the CDR3 is TGTGCCAGCGGCACCGGGGGGGGCAATCAGCCCCAGCATTTT. Its protein product is CASGTGGGNQPQHF. Supplemented by reference TRBV7-9 and TRBJ1-5, the full variable domain reads DTGVSQNPRHKITKRGQNVTFRCDPISEHNRLYWYRQTLGQGPEFLTYFQNEAQLEKSRLLSDRFSAERPKGSFSTLEIQRTEQGDSAMYLCASGTGGGNQPQHFGDGTRLSIL.

The rearrangement joins TRBV4-1 to TRBJ1-2; D uncertain. V was clipped by 4 bases and J by 3 bases, with 15 bases between them. The CDR3 extends over 15 amino acids. The germline V gene has CDR1 MGHRA and CDR2 YSYEKL. In DNA, the CDR3 is TGCGCCAGCAGCCTATCGAGAGGGATTGACTATGGCTACACCTTC. Translating gives CASSLSRGIDYGYTF.

This chain links TRBV6-1 with TRBJ1-2; 7 bases agree with TRBD1. There are 16 residues in the CDR3. After removal of 3 bases from V and 4 bases from J, the junction contained 11 bases not matched to a gene. The V gene's germline CDR1 is MNHNS and CDR2 SASEGT. The DNA for the CDR3 is TGTGCCAGCAGTGATAGGGCGTGGGGACAGTCCTATGGCTACACCTTC. This gives the protein CASSDRAWGQSYGYTF.

This chain joins TRBV7-2 and TRBJ2-5; 9 bases map to TRBD2. Per germline, CDR1 SGHTA and CDR2 FQGNSA. The CDR3 is made up of 17 amino acids. V trimming: 5 bases; J trimming: 5 bases; junction bases outside the gene matches: 15. In DNA, the CDR3 is TGTGCCAGCAGCCAAAAGACATACGCGGGGGGGCAGGAGACCCAGTACTTC. It yields the protein CASSQKTYAGGQETQYF.

The chain recombines TRBV5-1 with TRBJ2-1; 10 nucleotides match TRBD2. CDR1 is SGHRS, CDR2 YFSETQ, per germline. CDR3 length: 19 residues. The V and J ends lost 0 bases and 0 bases, in that order; junction bases with no gene match: 9. CDR3 loop: CASSLETSGRRRSYNEQFF. The CDR3 DNA sequence: TGCGCCAGCAGCTTGGAGACTAGCGGGCGCCGACGCTCCTACAATGAGCAGTTCTTC.

The rearrangement joins TRBV5-8 to TRBJ1-1; no clear D gene. With 0 bases removed from V and 6 bases from J, the gap between germline ends came to 12 bases. CDR1 SGHTS and CDR2 YDEGEE come from the germline V gene. The CDR3 has 14 residues. The CDR3 loop is CASSLDGVGAEAFF. In DNA, the CDR3 is TGTGCCAGCAGCTTGGATGGGGTCGGGGCTGAAGCTTTCTTT.

This clone appeared a few times. V and J are TRBV7-2 and TRBJ2-3, with 10 positions matching TRBD2. The CDR3 is made up of 17 amino acids. Germline V gene sequence: CDR1 SGHTA, CDR2 FQGNSA. Losses at the gene ends were 3 bases for V and 0 bases for J; bases not matched to a gene: 6. CDR3 sequence: CASSLGLTSGSTDTQYF. Written as DNA, the CDR3 is TGTGCCAGCAGCTTGGGGTTGACTAGCGGGAGCACAGATACGCAGTATTTT.

This clone appeared a single time. CDR3 sequence reads: CASRRPIGQGGSFWYGYTF. The CDR3 DNA is TGTGCCAGCCGGCGACCTATTGGACAGGGCGGGTCCTTTTGGTATGGCTACACCTTC. The chain combines TRBV27 with TRBJ1-2; 8 nucleotides line up with TRBD1. Looked up from germline, CDR1 is MNHEY and CDR2 is SMNVEV (reference sequence). This CDR3 has 19 amino acids. J lost 5 bases, V lost 8 bases, and 25 bases had no gene match.

This clone was detected a few times. This chain joins TRBV10-3 and TRBJ1-1; possible D gene TRBD1, 6 bases. CDR1 ENHRY and CDR2 SYGVKD come from the germline V gene. The CDR3 has 15 amino acids. The germline V and J ends were trimmed by 2 bases and 7 bases, with 17 bases remaining between them. For the CDR3, the DNA is TGTGCCATCAGTGAGCAGGGGCAGGCCAAGGATGAAGCTTTCTTT. Its protein product is CAISEQGQAKDEAFF.

The chain recombines TRBV15 with TRBJ1-5; D perhaps matches TRBD1 (6 bases). CDR1 and CDR2 (germline): LNHNV, YYDKDF (reference sequence). V dropped 1 base and J dropped 3 bases, with 16 bases sitting between them. This CDR3 has 17 residues. DNA of the CDR3: TGTGCCACCAGCAGAGGGCCGGGGGGGCCGTTCAATCAGCCCCAGCATTTT. This encodes CATSRGPGGPFNQPQHF.

The chain couples TRBV28 to TRBJ1-2; no firm D call. There are 14 residues in the CDR3. V lost 6 bases and J 6 bases, leaving 17 bases between the germline ends. Germline loops: CDR1 MDHEN, CDR2 SYDVKM. The CDR3 here is CASRALRPADGYTF. The CDR3 nucleotides are TGTGCCAGCAGGGCCTTAAGACCCGCCGATGGCTACACCTTC.

This clone was counted once. This CDR3 reads CASSPGGVTPQPQHF. CDR3 DNA: TGTGCCAGCAGTCCAGGCGGAGTTACTCCTCAGCCCCAGCATTTT. The V gene is TRBV2, the J gene TRBJ1-5; no definite D call. The V gene's germline CDR1 is SNHLY and CDR2 FYNNEI. The CDR3 is 15 amino acids. The ends were cut back, 5 bases at V and 6 bases at J, with 17 bases in the middle. The whole variable domain, filled in from reference TRBV2 and TRBJ1-5, reads EPEVTQTPSHQVTQMGQEVILRCVPISNHLYFYWYRQILGQKVEFLVSFYNNEISEKSEIFDDQFSVERPDGSNFTLKIRSTKLEDSAMYFCASSPGGVTPQPQHFGDGTRLSIL.

The chain recombines TRBV7-9 with TRBJ2-2; D uncertain. V was shortened by 1 base and J by 6 bases, with 3 bases between the two germline ends. Per germline, CDR1 SEHNR and CDR2 FQNEAQ (reference sequence). CDR3 length: 12 amino acids. The DNA of the CDR3 is TGTGCCAGCAGCTTAGGGTCCGGGGAGCTGTTTTTT. Protein product: CASSLGSGELFF.

This rearrangement joins TRBV6-5 to TRBJ1-2; the D is unclear. Trimming pared 7 bases from V and 1 base from J, leaving 13 bases between. CDR3 length equals 14 residues. The germline V gene encodes CDR1 MNHEY and CDR2 SVGAGI. The CDR3 coding sequence is TGTGCCAGCAACACACGACGTATTAACTATGGCTACACCTTC. It translates to CASNTRRINYGYTF.

The chain joins TRBV28 to TRBJ1-2; 9 positions match TRBD1. The CDR3 sequence is 13 residues long. Germline assignment: CDR1 MDHEN and CDR2 SYDVKM. Trimming cost V 6 bases and J 8 bases; bases outside gene matches: 7. The CDR3 nucleotides are TGTGCCAGCAGACCCCCCGGGACAGGGGGCTACACCTTC. This codes for CASRPPGTGGYTF.

In this sample, this clone turned up once. This sequence joins TRBV7-9 and TRBJ1-6; D is uncertain. Trimming removed 1 base from V and 8 bases from J, with 9 bases in between. Per germline, CDR1 SEHNR and CDR2 FQNEAQ (reference sequence). This CDR3 has 14 amino acids. The CDR3 loop is CASSLGRSDSPLHF. CDR3 DNA: TGTGCCAGCAGCTTAGGGCGGAGCGATTCACCCCTCCACTTT.

The J gene is TRBJ2-5, the V gene TRBV10-3; TRBD2 might be the D (6 bases). The CDR3 consists of 13 residues. The ends were cut back, 7 bases at V and 4 bases at J, with 13 bases in the middle. The germline CDR1 and CDR2 sequences are ENHRY and SYGVKD. The CDR3: CAIMGGGGETQYF. In DNA, the CDR3 is TGTGCCATCATGGGGGGAGGAGGAGAGACCCAGTACTTC.

J is TRBJ1-1 and V is TRBV30; D is unresolved. V was shortened by 5 bases and J by 7 bases, with 8 bases between the two germline ends. Germline V gene lookup returns CDR1 GTSNPN and CDR2 SVGIG (reference sequence). The CDR3 loop spans 10 amino acids. CDR3 DNA: TGTGCCTGGTCCCTTCTTGAAGCTTTCTTT. Residues: CAWSLLEAFF.

This sequence joins TRBV5-4 and TRBJ1-1, with D possibly TRBD1 on 5 matching bases. Germline CDR1 reads SGHNT; CDR2 reads YYREEE (reference sequence). V dropped 5 bases and J dropped 1 base, with 9 bases sitting between them. This CDR3 spans 13 amino acids. Here the CDR3 DNA reads TGTGCCAGCAGGCGGGACGCGAACACTGAAGCTTTCTTT. This gives the protein CASRRDANTEAFF.

The chain uses TRBV19 and TRBJ2-5; TRBD1 or TRBD2 may be the D gene (5 bases each). Germline CDR1 and CDR2: LNHDA and SQIVND (reference sequence). The CDR3 has 14 amino acids. Trimming stripped 7 bases from V and 2 bases from J, with 14 bases between. CDR3 region: CASTGTADQETQYF. Here the CDR3 DNA reads TGTGCCAGTACCGGGACGGCCGATCAAGAGACCCAGTACTTC.

This chain joins TRBV30 and TRBJ1-2, with 8 bases fitting TRBD1. This CDR3 region has 13 residues. Germline-derived CDR1 and CDR2 are GTSNPN and SVGIG (reference sequence). Losses at the gene ends were 2 bases for V and 8 bases for J; bases not matched to a gene: 7. Here the CDR3 DNA reads TGTGCCTGGAGTCCAGGACAGGGTCTGGGCTACACCTTC. Protein sequence: CAWSPGQGLGYTF.